This T cell receptor beta chain was obtained from a study of Tregs in tolerant kidney transplant recipients. Turning to the study itself: CD4+CD25+CD127- cells came from approximately three-day belatacept mixed lymphocyte reactions, some with roughly 5-day graft donor restimulation.

CDR3 size: 18 residues. Looked up from germline, CDR1 is SGHDN and CDR2 is FVKESK. The ends lost 4 bases at V and 4 bases at J; junction bases unmatched: 18. Regarding the study as a whole: Few patients were studied, so findings need validation in larger groups. The most relevant donor-specific Treg TCRbeta repertoire apparently came from expansion with activated donor B cells. Biological reproducibility was not directly addressed in this study.

Assay used: immunoSEQ multiplex PCR; TCRdb lists only in-frame clones, some missing. The data show approximately 41,000 clones, just under 97% seen once. Comment on this clone: Its antigen is unidentified.

This clonotype originated in a human donor in good health. Sequencing used Tregs from blood cultured with allogeneic cells. The chain couples TRBV14 to TRBJ1-2; 7 bases line up with TRBD1. CDR3 residues: CASSPSLGRQGSSYGYTF. DNA for the CDR3: TGTGCCAGCAGCCCCTCATTGGGGCGACAGGGTTCTTCCTATGGCTACACCTTC.